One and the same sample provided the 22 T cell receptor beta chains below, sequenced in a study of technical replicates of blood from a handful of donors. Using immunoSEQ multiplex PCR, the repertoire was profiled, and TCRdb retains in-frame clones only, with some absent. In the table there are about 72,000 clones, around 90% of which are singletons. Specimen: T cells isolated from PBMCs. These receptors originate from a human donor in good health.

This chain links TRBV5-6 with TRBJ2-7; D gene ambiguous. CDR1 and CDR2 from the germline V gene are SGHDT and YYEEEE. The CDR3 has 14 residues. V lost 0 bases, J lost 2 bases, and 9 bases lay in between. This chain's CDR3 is CASSLAPTPYEQYF. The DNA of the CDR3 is TGTGCCAGCAGCTTGGCCCCTACCCCCTACGAGCAGTACTTC.

CDR3 in amino acids: CASSSRSSTEAFF. DNA for the CDR3: TGTGCCAGCAGCTCCCGGAGTTCGACTGAAGCTTTCTTT. V gene TRBV5-8 combines with J gene TRBJ1-1; D gene uncertain. The V end was cut by 3 bases, the J end by 5 bases, with 11 bases between. Germline V gene lookup returns CDR1 SGHTS and CDR2 YDEGEE. The CDR3 has 13 amino acids.

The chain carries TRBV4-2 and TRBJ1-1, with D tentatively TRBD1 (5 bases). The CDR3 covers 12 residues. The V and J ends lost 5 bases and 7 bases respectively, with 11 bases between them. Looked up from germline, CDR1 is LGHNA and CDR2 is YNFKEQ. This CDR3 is CASSIGGNEAFF. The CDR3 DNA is TGTGCCAGCAGCATTGGGGGGAATGAAGCTTTCTTT.

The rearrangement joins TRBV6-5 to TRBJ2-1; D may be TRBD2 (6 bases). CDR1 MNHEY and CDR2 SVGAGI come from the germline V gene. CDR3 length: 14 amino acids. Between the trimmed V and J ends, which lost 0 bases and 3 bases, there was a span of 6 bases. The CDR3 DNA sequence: TGTGCCAGCAGTTACTCTAGCGGCTACAATGAGCAGTTCTTC. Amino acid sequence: CASSYSSGYNEQFF.

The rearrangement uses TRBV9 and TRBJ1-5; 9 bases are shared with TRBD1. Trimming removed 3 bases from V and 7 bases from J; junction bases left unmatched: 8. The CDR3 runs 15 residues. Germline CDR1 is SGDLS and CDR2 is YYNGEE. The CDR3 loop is CASSAGTGRGQPQHF. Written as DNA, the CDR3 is TGTGCCAGCAGCGCGGGGACAGGGAGGGGCCAGCCCCAGCATTTT.

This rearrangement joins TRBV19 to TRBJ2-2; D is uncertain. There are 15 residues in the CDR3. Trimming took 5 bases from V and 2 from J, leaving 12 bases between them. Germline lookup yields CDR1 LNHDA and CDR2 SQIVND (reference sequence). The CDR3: CASSDTRKNTGELFF. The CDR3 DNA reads TGTGCCAGTAGTGACACCAGGAAAAACACCGGGGAGCTGTTTTTT.

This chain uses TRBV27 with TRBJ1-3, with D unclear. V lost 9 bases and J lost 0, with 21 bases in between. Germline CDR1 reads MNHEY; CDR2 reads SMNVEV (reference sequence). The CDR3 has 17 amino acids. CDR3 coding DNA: TGTGCCAGACGGGATGTTCAGAAACTTCCCTCTGGAAACACCATATATTTT. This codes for CARRDVQKLPSGNTIYF.

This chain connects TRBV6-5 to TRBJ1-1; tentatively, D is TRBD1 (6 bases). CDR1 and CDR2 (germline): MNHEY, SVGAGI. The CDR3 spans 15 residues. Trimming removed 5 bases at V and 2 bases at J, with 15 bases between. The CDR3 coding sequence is TGTGCCAGCAGTCCCTCGGGCGGGGGCAACACTGAAGCTTTCTTT. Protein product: CASSPSGGGNTEAFF.

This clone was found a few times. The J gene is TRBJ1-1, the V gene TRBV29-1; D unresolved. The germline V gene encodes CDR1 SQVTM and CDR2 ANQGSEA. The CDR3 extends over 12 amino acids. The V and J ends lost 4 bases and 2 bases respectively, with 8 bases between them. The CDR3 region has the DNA TGCAGCGTTGCTCGGGGAAACACTGAAGCTTTCTTT. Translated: CSVARGNTEAFF.

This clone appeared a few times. CDR3 sequence: CASSLVGTARSGNTIYF. The DNA for the CDR3 is TGTGCCAGCAGCTTAGTCGGGACAGCCCGCTCTGGAAACACCATATATTTT. This sequence joins TRBV7-2 and TRBJ1-3; 7 nucleotides align to TRBD1. V lost 1 base and J lost 0; bases outside the gene matches: 6. Germline CDR1 is SGHTA and CDR2 is FQGNSA. This CDR3 spans 17 amino acids.

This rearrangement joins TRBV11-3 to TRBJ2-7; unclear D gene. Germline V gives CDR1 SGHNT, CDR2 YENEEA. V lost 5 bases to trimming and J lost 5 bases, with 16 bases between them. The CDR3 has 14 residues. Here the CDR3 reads CASSPYFMADEQYF. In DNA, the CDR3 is TGTGCCAGCAGCCCCTATTTTATGGCGGACGAGCAGTACTTC.

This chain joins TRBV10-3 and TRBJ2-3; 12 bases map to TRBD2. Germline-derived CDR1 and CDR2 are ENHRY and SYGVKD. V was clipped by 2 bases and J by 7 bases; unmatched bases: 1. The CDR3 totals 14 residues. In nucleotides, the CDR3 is TGTGCCATCAGTGAGACTAGCGGGAGGAATACGCAGTATTTT. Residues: CAISETSGRNTQYF.

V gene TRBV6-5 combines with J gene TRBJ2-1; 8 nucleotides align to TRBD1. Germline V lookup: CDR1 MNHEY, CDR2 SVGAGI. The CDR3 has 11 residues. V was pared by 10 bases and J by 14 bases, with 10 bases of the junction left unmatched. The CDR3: CATQGASMKFF. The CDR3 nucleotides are TGTGCCACGCAGGGGGCGTCTATGAAGTTCTTC.

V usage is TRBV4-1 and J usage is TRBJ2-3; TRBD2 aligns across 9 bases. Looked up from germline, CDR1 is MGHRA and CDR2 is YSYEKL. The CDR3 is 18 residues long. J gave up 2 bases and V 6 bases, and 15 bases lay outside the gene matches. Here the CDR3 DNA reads TGCGCCAGCAGTCGCTATCGGGGACTAGCCGAACCCACAGATACGCAGTATTTT. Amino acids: CASSRYRGLAEPTDTQYF.

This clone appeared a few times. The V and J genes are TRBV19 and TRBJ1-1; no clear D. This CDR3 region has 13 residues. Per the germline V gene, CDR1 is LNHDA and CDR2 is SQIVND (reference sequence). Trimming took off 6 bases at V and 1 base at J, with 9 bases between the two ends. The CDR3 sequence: CASRSLENTEAFF. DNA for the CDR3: TGTGCCAGTAGATCTTTAGAGAACACTGAAGCTTTCTTT. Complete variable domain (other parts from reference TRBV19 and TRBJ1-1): DGGITQSPKYLFRKEGQNVTLSCEQNLNHDAMYWYRQDPGQGLRLIYYSQIVNDFQKGDIAEGYSVSREKKESFPLTVTSAQKNPTAFYLCASRSLENTEAFFGQGTRLTVV.

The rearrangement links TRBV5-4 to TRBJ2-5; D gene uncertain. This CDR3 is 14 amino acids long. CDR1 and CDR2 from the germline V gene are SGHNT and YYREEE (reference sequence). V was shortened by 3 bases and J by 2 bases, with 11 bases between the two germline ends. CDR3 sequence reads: CASSSPYVQETQYF. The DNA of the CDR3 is TGTGCCAGCAGCTCCCCCTACGTACAAGAGACCCAGTACTTC. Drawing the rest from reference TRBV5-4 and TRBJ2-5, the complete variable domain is ETGVTQSPTHLIKTRGQQVTLRCSSQSGHNTVSWYQQALGQGPQFIFQYYREEENGRGNFPPRFSGLQFPNYSSELNVNALELDDSALYLCASSSPYVQETQYFGPGTRLLVL.

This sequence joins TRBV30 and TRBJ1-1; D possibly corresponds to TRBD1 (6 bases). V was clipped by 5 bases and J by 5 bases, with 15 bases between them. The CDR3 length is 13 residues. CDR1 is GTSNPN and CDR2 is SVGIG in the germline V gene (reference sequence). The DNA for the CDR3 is TGTGCCTGGTCACAGGGAAGGTTAACTGAAGCTTTCTTT. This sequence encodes CAWSQGRLTEAFF.

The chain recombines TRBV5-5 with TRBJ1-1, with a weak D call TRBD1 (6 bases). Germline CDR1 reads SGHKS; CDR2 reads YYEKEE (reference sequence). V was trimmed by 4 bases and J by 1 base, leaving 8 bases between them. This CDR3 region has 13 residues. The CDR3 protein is CASSLTGNTEAFF. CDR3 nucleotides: TGTGCCAGCAGCCTGACAGGGAACACTGAAGCTTTCTTT.

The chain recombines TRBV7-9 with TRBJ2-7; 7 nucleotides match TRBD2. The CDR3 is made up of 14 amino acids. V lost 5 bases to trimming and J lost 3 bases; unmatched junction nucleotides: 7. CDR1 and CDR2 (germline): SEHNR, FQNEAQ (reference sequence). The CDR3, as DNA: TGTGCCAGCAGCACGGGGGGACTGAGCTACGAGCAGTACTTC. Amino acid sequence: CASSTGGLSYEQYF.

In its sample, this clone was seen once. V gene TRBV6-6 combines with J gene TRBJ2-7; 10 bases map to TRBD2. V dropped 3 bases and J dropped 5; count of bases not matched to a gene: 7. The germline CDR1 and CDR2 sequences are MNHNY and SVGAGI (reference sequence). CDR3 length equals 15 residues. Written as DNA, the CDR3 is TGTGCCAGCAGTTATTCTCCTAGCGGGAGAGACGAGCAGTACTTC. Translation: CASSYSPSGRDEQYF.

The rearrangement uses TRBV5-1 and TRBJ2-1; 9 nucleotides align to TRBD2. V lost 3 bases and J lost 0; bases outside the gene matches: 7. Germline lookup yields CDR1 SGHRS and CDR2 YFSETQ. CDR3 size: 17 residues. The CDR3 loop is CASSYPAGGSSYNEQFF. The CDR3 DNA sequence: TGCGCCAGCAGCTACCCGGCGGGGGGGAGCTCCTACAATGAGCAGTTCTTC.

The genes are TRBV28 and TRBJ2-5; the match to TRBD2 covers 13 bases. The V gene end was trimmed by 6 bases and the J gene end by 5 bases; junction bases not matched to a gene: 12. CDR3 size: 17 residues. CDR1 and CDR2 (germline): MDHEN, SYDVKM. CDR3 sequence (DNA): TGTGCCAGCAGACTCTGGGGTACTAGCGGGAGGGCCGAGACCCAGTACTTC. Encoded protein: CASRLWGTSGRAETQYF.